A selection of T cell receptor beta chains follows, all from one sample in a study of cytomegalovirus exposure and HLA in healthy donors. Profiled with immunoSEQ multiplex PCR; TCRdb holds only in-frame clones, not every one. The sample has about 65,000 clones. The sequencing sample was made of PBMCs. Receptors originate from a boy between 10 and 17 years old in good health and CMV-seronegative. CDR3s include the opening cysteine and the closing phenylalanine or tryptophan. D genes are given only for firm matches. Rows give clone size only sometimes, using once, few, many, or a class for an expanded clone.

j_call,clone_size,d_call,v_call,cdr3_aa,cdr3_nt
TRBJ1-1,NA,TRBD1,TRBV7-9,CASSLGRDSRAEAFF,TGTGCCAGCAGCTTAGGTCGGGACAGTAGGGCTGAAGCTTTCTTT
TRBJ2-7,NA,TRBD1,TRBV30,CAWSVDREEQYF,TGTGCCTGGAGTGTGGACAGGGAGGAGCAGTACTTC
TRBJ1-2,NA,TRBD1,TRBV27,CASSLDQGAVYGYTF,TGTGCCAGCAGTTTAGACCAGGGGGCGGTCTATGGCTACACCTTC
TRBJ2-3,NA,TRBD1,TRBV18,CASSRGQGAGTDTQYF,TGTGCCAGCTCTCGCGGACAGGGCGCGGGCACAGATACGCAGTATTTT
TRBJ2-7,NA,TRBD1,TRBV6-5,CASSRQGAEWYEQYF,TGTGCCAGCAGTAGACAGGGGGCCGAATGGTACGAGCAGTACTTC
TRBJ1-2,NA,NA,TRBV15,CATSRIPGQLSILGYTF,TGTGCCACCAGCAGAATACCTGGACAGTTAAGCATACTCGGCTACACCTTC
TRBJ2-5,NA,TRBD1,TRBV2,CASRSTGVRETQYF,TGTGCCAGCAGGTCAACAGGGGTACGAGAGACCCAGTACTTC
TRBJ2-1,NA,NA,TRBV7-6,CASSPQGISSYNEQFF,TGTGCCAGCAGCCCCCAGGGAATCAGCTCCTACAATGAGCAGTTCTTC
TRBJ2-1,NA,TRBD1,TRBV18,CASSLTPRTGGNEQFF,TGTGCCAGCTCACTCACACCACGGACAGGGGGCAATGAGCAGTTCTTC
TRBJ2-2,NA,NA,TRBV4-2,CASSQDARTGELFF,TGTGCCAGCAGCCAAGATGCGAGGACCGGGGAGCTGTTTTTT
TRBJ2-1,NA,NA,TRBV7-9,CASSSPRLEDEQFF,TGTGCCAGCAGCTCCCCTAGACTTGAGGATGAGCAGTTCTTC
TRBJ1-2,NA,NA,TRBV7-2,CASSRGGENYGYTF,TGTGCCAGCAGCCGCGGAGGAGAGAACTATGGCTACACCTTC
TRBJ2-1,NA,TRBD1,TRBV7-7,CASSQIHDRGIEQFF,TGTGCCAGCAGCCAAATACACGACAGGGGAATTGAGCAGTTCTTC
TRBJ2-7,NA,TRBD1,TRBV5-4,CASSYSGTGDYEQYF,TGTGCCAGCAGCTACTCCGGGACAGGAGACTACGAGCAGTACTTC
TRBJ1-4,NA,NA,TRBV7-2,CASSLGPGGEKLFF,TGTGCCAGCAGCTTAGGTCCGGGAGGGGAAAAACTGTTTTTT
TRBJ2-1,medium-sized,TRBD2,TRBV5-6,CASSLVGTSVYEQFF,TGTGCCAGCAGCTTGGTTGGGACTAGCGTCTATGAGCAGTTCTTC
TRBJ2-2,NA,NA,TRBV5-1,CASSLQGGQNTGELFF,TGCGCCAGCAGCTTGCAGGGGGGCCAAAACACCGGGGAGCTGTTTTTT
TRBJ2-3,NA,NA,TRBV6-4,CASSELASGATQYF,TGTGCCAGCAGTGAGTTGGCTAGTGGTGCTACGCAGTATTTT
TRBJ1-4,NA,TRBD1,TRBV14,CASSQVTGAGEKLFF,TGTGCCAGCAGCCAAGTTACAGGGGCAGGGGAAAAACTGTTTTTT
TRBJ2-7,NA,NA,TRBV6-5,CASSTGFLYEQYF,TGTGCCAGCAGCACAGGATTTCTCTACGAGCAGTACTTC
TRBJ1-2,NA,TRBD1,TRBV10-1,CASSESKIRTGGFGYTF,TGCGCCAGCAGTGAGTCGAAAATTCGAACAGGGGGCTTTGGCTACACCTTC
TRBJ1-1,NA,NA,TRBV6-1,CASTPYVNTEAFF,TGTGCCAGCACCCCTTATGTGAACACTGAAGCTTTCTTT
TRBJ1-1,NA,NA,TRBV25-1,CASSRMSGTEAFF,TGTGCCAGCAGTAGGATGTCAGGCACTGAAGCTTTCTTT
TRBJ2-5,NA,TRBD1,TRBV7-7,CASSLTGTGGIRGETQYF,TGTGCCAGCAGCCTCACCGGGACAGGGGGAATAAGGGGAGAGACCCAGTACTTC
TRBJ1-4,NA,NA,TRBV14,CASSQGPNEKLFF,TGTGCCAGCAGCCAAGGGCCTAATGAAAAACTGTTTTTT
TRBJ2-3,NA,NA,TRBV5-6,CASSLSGGSTDTQYF,TGTGCCAGCAGCTTGAGCGGCGGCAGCACAGATACGCAGTATTTT
TRBJ1-1,NA,NA,TRBV29-1,CSVEIGSAGTEAFF,TGCAGCGTTGAAATCGGGTCGGCGGGGACTGAAGCTTTCTTT